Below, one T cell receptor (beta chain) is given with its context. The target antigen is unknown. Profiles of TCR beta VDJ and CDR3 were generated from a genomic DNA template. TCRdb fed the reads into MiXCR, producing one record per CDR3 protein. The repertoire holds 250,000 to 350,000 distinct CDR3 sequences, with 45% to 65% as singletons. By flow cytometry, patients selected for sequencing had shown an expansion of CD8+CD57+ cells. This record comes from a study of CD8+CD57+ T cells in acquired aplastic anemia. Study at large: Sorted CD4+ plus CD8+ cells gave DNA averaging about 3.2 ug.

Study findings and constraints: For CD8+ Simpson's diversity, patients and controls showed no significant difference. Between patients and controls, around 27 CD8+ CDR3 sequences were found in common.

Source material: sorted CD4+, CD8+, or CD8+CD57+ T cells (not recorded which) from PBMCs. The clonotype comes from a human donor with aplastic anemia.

The CDR3 loop reads CASSVGQHQETQYF. The CDR3 DNA is TGTGCCAGCAGCGTGGGACAGCACCAAGAGACCCAGTACTTC. This chain joins TRBV12-3 or TRBV12-4 and TRBJ2-5, with TRBD1 identical over 7 bases. This CDR3 comprises 14 residues. Trimming cost V 6 bases and J 0 bases; bases outside gene matches: 4.